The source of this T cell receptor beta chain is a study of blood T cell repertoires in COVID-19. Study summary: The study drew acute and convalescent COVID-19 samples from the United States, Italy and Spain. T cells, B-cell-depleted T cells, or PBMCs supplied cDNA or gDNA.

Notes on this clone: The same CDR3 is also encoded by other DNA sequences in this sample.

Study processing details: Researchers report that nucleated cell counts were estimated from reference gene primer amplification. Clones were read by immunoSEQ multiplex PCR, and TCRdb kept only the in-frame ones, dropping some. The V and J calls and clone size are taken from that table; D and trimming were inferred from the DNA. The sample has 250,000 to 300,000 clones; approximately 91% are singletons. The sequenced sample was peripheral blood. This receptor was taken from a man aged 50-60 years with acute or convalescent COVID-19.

In DNA form, the CDR3 reads TGCGCCAGCAGCTTCTCGGGTTCCCAAGAGACCCAGTACTTC. It yields the protein CASSFSGSQETQYF. The chain combines TRBV5-1 with TRBJ2-5; D not resolved. The CDR3 contains 14 residues. Germline V CDR1 and CDR2: SGHRS, YFSETQ. V was clipped by 2 bases and J by 1 base, with 9 bases between them.